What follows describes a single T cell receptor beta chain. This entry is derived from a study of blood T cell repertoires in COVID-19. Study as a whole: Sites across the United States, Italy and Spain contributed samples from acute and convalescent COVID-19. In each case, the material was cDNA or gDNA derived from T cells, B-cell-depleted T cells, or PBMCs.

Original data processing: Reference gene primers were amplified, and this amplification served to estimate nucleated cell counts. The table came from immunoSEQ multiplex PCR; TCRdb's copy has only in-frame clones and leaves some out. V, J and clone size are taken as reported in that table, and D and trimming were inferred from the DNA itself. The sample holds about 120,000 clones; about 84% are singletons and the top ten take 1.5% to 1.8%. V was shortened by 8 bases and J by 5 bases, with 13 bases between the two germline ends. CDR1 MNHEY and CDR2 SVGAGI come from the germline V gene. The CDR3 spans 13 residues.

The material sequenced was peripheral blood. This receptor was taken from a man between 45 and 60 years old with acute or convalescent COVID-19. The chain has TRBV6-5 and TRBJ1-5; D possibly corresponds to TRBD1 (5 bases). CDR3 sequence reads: CASHWGEHQPQHF. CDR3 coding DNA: TGTGCCAGCCATTGGGGGGAACATCAGCCCCAGCATTTT.